The 21 T cell receptor beta chains in this list originate from one sample, sequenced in a study of CD8 T cells in ankylosing spondylitis. TCRdb ran MiXCR on the 5' RACE reads and lists one entry per CDR3 protein. The sample yields about 540,000 distinct CDR3 sequences, roughly 13% seen once. The study, taken as a whole, reports: Blood from ankylosing spondylitis patients appeared to carry a characteristic eight-variant TCR beta motif.

These receptors are not linked to any known antigen. Sequencing was carried out using blood, either unsorted or a sorted T cell fraction (not recorded which). Source of these receptors: a male donor with ankylosing spondylitis.

J is TRBJ2-5 and V is TRBV4-1; TRBD1 aligns across 7 bases. Germline lookup yields CDR1 MGHRA and CDR2 YSYEKL. V lost 5 bases and J lost 1; bases outside the gene matches: 4. The CDR3 runs 14 residues. The chain's CDR3 is CASSSRDSQETQYF. In nucleotides, the CDR3 is TGCGCCAGCAGCTCCCGGGACAGCCAAGAGACCCAGTACTTC.

This clonotype was seen many times. The chain is built from TRBV29-1 and TRBJ1-1, with D perhaps TRBD1 (5 bases). The CDR3 is 15 residues long. V shed 5 bases and J shed 4 bases, with 20 bases lying between them. CDR1 and CDR2 (germline): SQVTM, ANQGSEA. Written as DNA, the CDR3 is TGCAGCGTTTCATCAGGTTGGGGCATGGGCACTGAAGCTTTCTTT. Translation: CSVSSGWGMGTEAFF.

Only a few counts were recorded for this clonotype. V usage is TRBV9 and J usage is TRBJ2-7; D is undetermined. CDR3 length: 14 residues. Trimming removed 3 bases from V and 2 bases from J, with 12 bases in between. The germline V gene has CDR1 SGDLS and CDR2 YYNGEE. The CDR3 loop is CASSARTLPYEQYV. The CDR3 DNA reads as TGTGCCAGCAGCGCGAGGACCCTACCCTACGAGCAGTACGTC.

This clonotype was observed many times. V gene TRBV5-1 combines with J gene TRBJ1-1; tentatively, D is TRBD1 (6 bases). CDR1 SGHRS and CDR2 YFSETQ come from the germline V gene. The ends were cut back, 0 bases at V and 5 bases at J, with 14 bases in the middle. CDR3 length: 15 residues. The CDR3 DNA is TGCGCCAGCAGCTTGGGGGTAGGGGGAAAGACTGAAGCTTTCTTT. Translation: CASSLGVGGKTEAFF.

This clonotype has a handful of counts. The chain couples TRBV20-1 to TRBJ2-1, with D perhaps TRBD1 or TRBD2 (6 bases each). This CDR3 is built from 15 residues. CDR1 and CDR2 from the germline V gene are DFQATT and SNEGSKA (reference sequence). V was trimmed by 6 bases and J by 8 bases, leaving 23 bases between them. This CDR3 reads CSALDRTKFSDEQFF. The CDR3 coding sequence is TGCAGTGCACTAGACAGGACTAAGTTTAGCGATGAGCAGTTCTTC.

This clonotype was seen ten or more times. V gene TRBV4-2 combines with J gene TRBJ2-3; D tentatively fits TRBD1 or TRBD2 (5 bases each). Germline values: CDR1 LGHNA, CDR2 YNFKEQ. The ends were cut back, 4 bases at V and 8 bases at J, with 13 bases in the middle. This CDR3 comprises 13 residues. DNA of the CDR3: TGTGCCAGCAGCCGGGACCGCCTCGGTACGCAGTATTTT. This sequence encodes CASSRDRLGTQYF.

This clonotype was observed a handful of times. The chain carries TRBV5-1 and TRBJ2-1; TRBD2 aligns across 7 bases. Germline CDR1 reads SGHRS; CDR2 reads YFSETQ. The CDR3 is made up of 16 amino acids. Trimming at V came to 2 bases and at J to 3 bases, leaving 8 bases not matched to a gene. CDR3 residues: CASSLVGGSLYNEQFF. In DNA, the CDR3 is TGCGCCAGCAGCTTAGTAGGCGGGAGTCTCTACAATGAGCAGTTCTTC.

This clonotype appeared a few times. The V and J genes are TRBV29-1 and TRBJ2-7; D is tentatively TRBD1 or TRBD2 (5 bases each). Germline V CDR1 and CDR2: SQVTM, ANQGSEA. Trimming took 5 bases from V and 6 from J, leaving 8 bases between them. CDR3 length: 10 amino acids. The CDR3 loop reads CSVIGTEQYF. In nucleotides, the CDR3 is TGCAGCGTTATCGGGACCGAGCAGTACTTC.

This clonotype was seen at least ten times. V is TRBV20-1 and J is TRBJ2-2; D is ambiguous. This CDR3 spans 13 amino acids. The V gene's germline CDR1 is DFQATT and CDR2 SNEGSKA (reference sequence). V shed 3 bases and J shed 2 bases, with 7 bases lying between them. Written as DNA, the CDR3 is TGCAGTGCTAGTTTTCTCAACACCGGGGAGCTGTTTTTT. Protein: CSASFLNTGELFF.

This clonotype was seen more than once but under ten times. The chain is built from TRBV12-3 or TRBV12-4 and TRBJ2-3, with 8 bases lining up with TRBD2. This CDR3 contains 17 residues. Losses at the gene ends were 7 bases for V and 0 bases for J; bases not matched to a gene: 12. CDR3 sequence reads: CASIPAGGGRSTDTQYF. For the CDR3, the DNA is TGTGCCAGCATCCCGGCGGGGGGAGGGAGGAGCACAGATACGCAGTATTTT.

This clonotype has just a few counts. In nucleotides, the CDR3 is TGTGCCAGCAGCCTCAGCGGGTGGGGCACCGGGGAGCTGTTTTTT. Its protein is CASSLSGWGTGELFF. This chain joins TRBV12-3 or TRBV12-4 and TRBJ2-2; a possible D gene is TRBD2 (6 bases). This CDR3 is 15 amino acids long. The V end lost 6 bases, the J end lost 4 bases, and 15 bases lay between the germline ends.

This clonotype was detected a few times. The rearrangement links TRBV6-1 to TRBJ2-7, with D perhaps being TRBD1 or TRBD2 (5 bases each). The CDR3 covers 14 residues. Germline V CDR1 and CDR2: MNHNS, SASEGT. Trimming stripped 2 bases from V and 4 bases from J, with 12 bases between. The CDR3 protein is CASSESGGNYEQYV. CDR3 in DNA: TGTGCCAGCAGTGAATCTGGGGGTAATTACGAGCAGTACGTC.

Here the CDR3 DNA reads TGTGCCAGCAGCGCGAATATTGCGGCCGGGGAGCTGTTTTTT. Translated, it gives CASSANIAAGELFF. The genes are TRBV11-3 and TRBJ2-2; D ambiguous. CDR1 is SGHNT, CDR2 YENEEA, per germline. The CDR3 has 14 residues. Trimming stripped 5 bases from V and 6 bases from J, with 13 bases between. The full variable domain, completed using reference TRBV11-3 and TRBJ2-2, is EAGVVQSPRYKIIEKKQPVAFWCNPISGHNTLYWYLQNLGQGPELLIRYENEEAVDDSQLPKDRFSAERLKGVDSTLKIQPAELGDSAVYLCASSANIAAGELFFGEGSRLTVL.

This clonotype counts as medium-sized. Written as DNA, the CDR3 is TGCGCCAGCAGCCAAGTCGACTTAGGCTTTAGCTCCTACAATGAGCAGTTCTTC. As protein: CASSQVDLGFSSYNEQFF. The rearrangement links TRBV4-1 to TRBJ2-1; no definite D call. From germline, CDR1 is MGHRA and CDR2 YSYEKL. The CDR3 contains 18 residues. V was shortened by 1 base and J by 0 bases, with 16 bases between the two germline ends.

This clonotype was counted a few times. V and J are TRBV6-6 and TRBJ1-5; 7 bases fit TRBD1. The germline V gene has CDR1 MNHNY and CDR2 SVGAGI (reference sequence). This CDR3 contains 13 residues. Unmatched junction bases numbered 5, after V lost 6 bases and J lost 6 bases. CDR3 sequence (DNA): TGTGCCAGCAGATCGGACAGGACTCAGCCCCAGCATTTT. Translating it yields CASRSDRTQPQHF.

The chain combines TRBV9 with TRBJ1-1; D gene unclear. Germline lookup yields CDR1 SGDLS and CDR2 YYNGEE. The CDR3 spans 13 residues. V shed 1 base and J shed 4 bases, with 8 bases lying between them. The CDR3, as DNA: TGTGCCAGCAGCGTATTTTCGAGCACTGAAGCTTTCTTT. It specifies CASSVFSSTEAFF.

The table lists this clonotype with a few counts. CDR3 amino acids: CASSLDTGFWDEQFF. DNA for the CDR3: TGTGCCAGCAGCTTAGATACAGGTTTTTGGGATGAGCAGTTCTTC. This chain uses TRBV7-9 with TRBJ2-1; D possibly corresponds to TRBD1 (5 bases). V dropped 1 base and J dropped 8 bases, with 15 bases sitting between them. Germline V gene lookup returns CDR1 SEHNR and CDR2 FQNEAQ (reference sequence). There are 15 residues in the CDR3.

The chain joins TRBV30 to TRBJ2-3; D is perhaps TRBD1 or TRBD2 (6 bases each). Trimming cost V 4 bases and J 1 base, with 15 bases left between them. Per the germline V gene, CDR1 is GTSNPN and CDR2 is SVGIG (reference sequence). The CDR3 totals 15 residues. CDR3 protein: CAWNPGAPRTDTQYF. As DNA, the CDR3 is TGTGCCTGGAATCCGGGGGCACCCCGCACAGATACGCAGTATTTT.

There are many counts of this clonotype. This rearrangement joins TRBV20-1 to TRBJ1-5; D remains ambiguous. V was shortened by 5 bases and J by 4 bases, with 12 bases between the two germline ends. The CDR3 is made up of 13 amino acids. The germline CDR1 and CDR2 sequences are DFQATT and SNEGSKA (reference sequence). This chain's CDR3 is CSAGKGRNQPQHF. The DNA of the CDR3 is TGCAGTGCTGGGAAGGGAAGGAATCAGCCCCAGCATTTT.

The chain uses TRBV5-1 and TRBJ2-1; 8 bases map to TRBD2. V shed 4 bases and J 9 bases; nucleotides not matched to a gene: 12. CDR1 is SGHRS and CDR2 is YFSETQ in the germline V gene. The CDR3 has 15 residues. Here the CDR3 reads CASSPEPSGRSEQFF. CDR3 DNA sequence: TGCGCCAGCAGCCCCGAACCCAGCGGGAGAAGTGAGCAGTTCTTC.

The chain uses TRBV5-1 and TRBJ1-2, with TRBD1 matching 8 bases. V gave up 5 bases and J gave up 0 bases; unmatched junction bases: 6. The V gene's germline CDR1 is SGHRS and CDR2 YFSETQ. CDR3 length equals 15 residues. In DNA form, the CDR3 reads TGCGCCAGCAGACTTTCGGACAGGGCTAACTATGGCTACACCTTC. Protein product: CASRLSDRANYGYTF.